The 3 T cell receptor beta chains below come from one sample, sequenced in a study of human T cells and chemical hapten exposure. Each CDR3 protein gets one entry after TCRdb re-called the RACE reads with MiXCR. The profile shows about 270,000 distinct CDR3 sequences, roughly 7.4% of them singletons. Time point indicated: pre-sensitization, week 0. Treatment given: therapeutic diphenylcyclopropenone sensitization with weekly scalp DPC. The sample was whole blood, taken in connection with sensitization to the hapten diphenylcyclopropenone (DPC). The receptor set was obtained from a man between 18 and 29 years old with alopecia areata. Some clones in this sample may be carry-over from other donors' samples.

This clonotype was detected many times. Here the CDR3 DNA reads TGTGCCAGCATAGCGGGGGGGGAGTACAATGAGCAGTTCTTC. It specifies CASIAGGEYNEQFF. The V and J genes are TRBV27 and TRBJ2-1, with 11 bases fitting TRBD2. V shed 7 bases, J shed 4 bases, and the junction held 3 bases outside the gene matches. This CDR3 is built from 14 residues. Germline CDR1 and CDR2: MNHEY and SMNVEV (reference sequence).

A word on this clonotype: Sequence at one end of the junction differs from germline and may be a read error. The rearrangement joins TRBV7-9 to TRBJ2-3, with 10 bases fitting TRBD2. Germline V gene data show CDR1 as SEHNR and CDR2 as FQNEAQ (reference sequence). The CDR3 sequence is 18 residues long. The CDR3 sequence: CASSLEMSSGGPTDMQYF. CDR3 nucleotides: TGTGCCAGCAGCTTAGAGATGTCTAGCGGGGGACCCACAGATATGCAGTATTTT.

This clonotype was counted at least ten times. The chain carries TRBV12-3 or TRBV12-4 and TRBJ1-2; D call uncertain. The V end was cut by 5 bases, the J end by 4 bases, with 11 bases between. The length of the CDR3 is 13 residues. The CDR3 reads CASSPKGSYGYTF. The CDR3 bases are TGTGCCAGCAGTCCAAAAGGAAGCTATGGCTACACCTTC.